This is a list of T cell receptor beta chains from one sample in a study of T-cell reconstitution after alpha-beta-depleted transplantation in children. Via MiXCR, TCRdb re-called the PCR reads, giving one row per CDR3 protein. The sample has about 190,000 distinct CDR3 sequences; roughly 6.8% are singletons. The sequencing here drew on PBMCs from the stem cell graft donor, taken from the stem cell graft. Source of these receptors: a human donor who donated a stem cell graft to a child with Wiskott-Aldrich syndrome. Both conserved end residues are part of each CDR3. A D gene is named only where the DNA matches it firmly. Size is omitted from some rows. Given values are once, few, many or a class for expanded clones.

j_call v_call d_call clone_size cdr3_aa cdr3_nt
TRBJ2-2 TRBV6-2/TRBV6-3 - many CASSLDREVVTGELFF TGTGCCAGCAGCCTTGACAGGGAGGTAGTCACCGGGGAGCTGTTTTTT
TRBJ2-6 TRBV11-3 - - CASSPPAGLEANVLTF TGTGCCAGCAGCCCACCGGCCGGGTTGGAGGCCAACGTCCTGACTTTC
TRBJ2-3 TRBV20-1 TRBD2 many CSASGGYTDTQYF TGCAGTGCTAGCGGGGGGTACACAGATACGCAGTATTTT
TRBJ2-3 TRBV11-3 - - CASSFGWSSTDTQYF TGTGCCAGCAGCTTCGGGTGGTCTAGCACAGATACGCAGTATTTT
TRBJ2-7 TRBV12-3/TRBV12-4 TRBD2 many CASSQAGGYEQYF TGTGCCAGCAGCCAAGCGGGGGGCTACGAGCAGTACTTC
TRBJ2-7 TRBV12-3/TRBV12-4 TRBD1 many CASSFNPRDSRQYF TGTGCCAGCAGTTTCAACCCCCGGGACAGCCGGCAGTACTTC
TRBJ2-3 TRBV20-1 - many CSARDSGTYTDTQYF TGCAGTGCTAGAGATTCCGGGACTTACACAGATACGCAGTATTTT
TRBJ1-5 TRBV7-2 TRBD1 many CASSLQGGSRHF TGTGCCAGCAGCTTACAGGGGGGTAGTAGGCATTTT
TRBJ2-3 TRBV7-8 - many CASSLRAGVSDTQYF TGTGCCAGCAGCTTGAGAGCAGGGGTGTCAGATACGCAGTATTTT
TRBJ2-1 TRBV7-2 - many CASSPANEQFF TGTGCCAGCAGCCCAGCGAATGAGCAGTTCTTC
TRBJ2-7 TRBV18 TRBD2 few CASSPKMVTSGSYEQYF TGTGCCAGCTCACCAAAAATGGTTACTAGCGGCTCCTACGAGCAGTACTTC
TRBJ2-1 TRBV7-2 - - CASSRDANNEQFF TGTGCCAGCAGCCGGGACGCCAACAATGAGCAGTTCTTC
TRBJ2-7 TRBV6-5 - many CASSLLGSEQYF TGTGCCAGCTCCCTGCTCGGGAGCGAGCAGTACTTC
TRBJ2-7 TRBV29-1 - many CSVEVPGSYEQYF TGCAGCGTTGAAGTACCCGGATCCTACGAGCAGTACTTC
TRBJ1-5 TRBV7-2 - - CASNKGGFSNQPQHF TGTGCCAGCAACAAAGGGGGATTCAGCAATCAGCCCCAGCATTTT
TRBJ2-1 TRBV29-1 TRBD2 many CSVGLAGGVNEQFF TGCAGCGTTGGACTAGCGGGAGGGGTCAATGAGCAGTTCTTC
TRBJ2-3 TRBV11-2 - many CASSFGGSIPPSTDTQYF TGTGCCAGCAGCTTTGGGGGATCAATACCCCCTAGCACAGATACGCAGTATTTT
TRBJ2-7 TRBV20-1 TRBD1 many CSARGQVTPYEQYF TGCAGTGCTAGGGGACAGGTCACTCCCTACGAGCAGTACTTC
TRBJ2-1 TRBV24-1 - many CATSDFGDGDNEQFF TGTGCCACCAGTGATTTTGGGGACGGAGACAATGAGCAGTTCTTC
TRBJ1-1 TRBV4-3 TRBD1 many CASSQADRGVNTEAFF TGCGCCAGCAGCCAAGCGGACAGGGGGGTGAACACTGAAGCTTTCTTT
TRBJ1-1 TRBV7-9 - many CASSSITDEAFF TGTGCCAGCAGCTCGATAACAGATGAAGCTTTCTTT
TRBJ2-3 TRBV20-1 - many CSARGWTEKRDTQYF TGCAGTGCTAGAGGTTGGACAGAAAAGCGAGATACGCAGTATTTT
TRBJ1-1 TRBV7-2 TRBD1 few CASSFVGQGGTEAFF TGTGCCAGCAGCTTTGTAGGACAGGGCGGGACTGAAGCTTTCTTT
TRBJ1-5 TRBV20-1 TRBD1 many CSAGKSGTGGGLSNQPQHF TGCAGTGCTGGGAAGTCCGGGACAGGGGGCGGCCTAAGCAATCAGCCCCAGCATTTT
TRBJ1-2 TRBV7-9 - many CASSPQTGLPGYTF TGTGCCAGCAGCCCCCAGACAGGACTCCCTGGCTACACCTTC
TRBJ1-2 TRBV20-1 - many CSARMGSSNYGYTF TGCAGTGCTAGAATGGGCTCTTCCAACTATGGCTACACCTTC
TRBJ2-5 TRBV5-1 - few CASSDSREETQYF TGCGCCAGTTCGGACAGTAGAGAAGAGACCCAGTACTTC
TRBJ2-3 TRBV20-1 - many CSARVDSTDTQYF TGCAGTGCTAGGGTGGATAGCACAGATACGCAGTATTTT
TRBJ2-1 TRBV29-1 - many CSVDRVRSYNEQFF TGCAGCGTTGATCGCGTACGCTCCTACAATGAGCAGTTCTTC
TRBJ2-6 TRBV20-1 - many CSARVTGANVLTF TGCAGTGCTAGAGTAACTGGGGCCAACGTCCTGACTTTC
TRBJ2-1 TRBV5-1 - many CASSLAQYNEQFF TGCGCCAGCAGCTTGGCCCAGTACAATGAGCAGTTCTTC
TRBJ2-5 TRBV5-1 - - CASSRDSMETQYF TGCGCCAGCAGCCGCGACTCTATGGAGACCCAGTACTTC
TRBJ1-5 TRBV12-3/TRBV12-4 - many CASSFGSNQPQHF TGTGCCAGCAGTTTTGGCAGCAATCAGCCCCAGCATTTT
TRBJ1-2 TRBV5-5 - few CASSLWAGEGYTF TGTGCCAGCAGCCTTTGGGCAGGGGAAGGCTACACCTTC
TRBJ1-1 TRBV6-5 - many CASSYVRVGTEAFF TGTGCCAGCAGTTATGTTAGGGTAGGAACTGAAGCTTTCTTT